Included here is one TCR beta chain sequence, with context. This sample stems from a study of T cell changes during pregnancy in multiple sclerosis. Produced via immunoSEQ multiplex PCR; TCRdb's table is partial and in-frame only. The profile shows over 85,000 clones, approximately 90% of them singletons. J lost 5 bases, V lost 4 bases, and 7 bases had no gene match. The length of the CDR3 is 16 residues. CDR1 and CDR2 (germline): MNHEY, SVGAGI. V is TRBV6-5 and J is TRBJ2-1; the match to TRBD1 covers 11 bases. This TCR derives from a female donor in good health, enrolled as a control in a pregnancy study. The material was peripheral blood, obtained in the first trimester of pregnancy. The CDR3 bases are TGTGCCAGCAGTTTCGGGACAGGGGGGGTTCACAATGAGCAGTTCTTC. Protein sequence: CASSFGTGGVHNEQFF.